The source of this TCR beta chain is a study of CD8+ T cells in alopecia areata. V lost 3 bases and J lost 5, with 14 bases in between. CDR1 and CDR2 (germline): ENHRY, SYGVKD. This CDR3 has 14 residues. In regard to this clone: Its matching antigen is unknown.

Investigators isolated RNA and reverse transcribed it into cDNA to act as the sequencing template. Produced via immunoSEQ multiplex PCR; TCRdb's table is partial and in-frame only. This sample yields approximately 210,000 clones, of which roughly three fifths are seen a single time; 1% to 1.5% belongs to the top ten. Study results and limitations: Possibly because of HLA-related factors, TCR sharing was less clear across patients than in mice.

Treatment defined: oral pan-JAK inhibitor, 5-10 mg twice daily. This TCR was recovered from a human donor with alopecia areata. The genes are TRBV10-3 and TRBJ2-7; TRBD1 might be the D (5 bases). This sample comprised CD4+ T cells sorted from blood, obtained between weeks 43 and 45, from a patient treated with tofacitinib. This CDR3 is CAISDSGFGNEQYF. The CDR3 region has the DNA TGTGCCATCAGTGACTCAGGGTTTGGGAACGAGCAGTACTTC.